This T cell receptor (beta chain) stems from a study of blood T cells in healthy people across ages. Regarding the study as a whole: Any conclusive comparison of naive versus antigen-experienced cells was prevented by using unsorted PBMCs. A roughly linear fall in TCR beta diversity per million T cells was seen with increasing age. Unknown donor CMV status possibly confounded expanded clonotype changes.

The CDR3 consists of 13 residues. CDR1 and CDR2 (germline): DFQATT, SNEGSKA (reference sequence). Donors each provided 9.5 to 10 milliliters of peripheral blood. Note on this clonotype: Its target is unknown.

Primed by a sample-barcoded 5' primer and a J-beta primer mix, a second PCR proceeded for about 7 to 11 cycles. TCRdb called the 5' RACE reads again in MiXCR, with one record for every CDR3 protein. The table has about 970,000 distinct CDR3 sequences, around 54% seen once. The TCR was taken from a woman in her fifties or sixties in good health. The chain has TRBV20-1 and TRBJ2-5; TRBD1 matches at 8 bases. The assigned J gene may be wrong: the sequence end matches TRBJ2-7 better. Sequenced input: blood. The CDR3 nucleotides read TGCAGTGTTGCCGGGACAGGTACCGACGAGCAGTACTTC. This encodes CSVAGTGTDEQYF.